Presented here are 32 T cell receptor beta chains from one specimen sequenced in a study of regulatory and conventional T cells in RAG deficiency. The sorted conventional CD4+ T cells were CD25-low and CD127-high, with genomic DNA sequenced. Data came from immunoSEQ multiplex PCR; TCRdb stores just in-frame clones and leaves some out. The sample shows more than 35,000 clones, around 90% of them seen only once. This sample also belongs to another study, concerning regulatory T cells. That paper adds: Primers: 52 TRBV forward and 13 TRBJ reverse.

The sample comprised CD4+ effector T cells sorted from blood. The receptor set was obtained from a human donor in good health.

The chain carries TRBV7-9 and TRBJ1-2, with 12 bases fitting TRBD1. The J segment lost 8 bases and the V segment lost 4 bases, leaving 8 bases of the junction unmatched. CDR1 is SEHNR, CDR2 FQNEAQ, per germline (reference sequence). The CDR3 spans 15 residues. The CDR3 region has the DNA TGTGCCAGCAGCTCTATAGGGACAGGGGGCGGAGGCTACACCTTC. Protein: CASSSIGTGGGGYTF.

This clone has more than one count but fewer than ten. This sequence joins TRBV19 and TRBJ1-1, with D possibly matching TRBD1 (6 bases). Germline assignment: CDR1 LNHDA and CDR2 SQIVND (reference sequence). The CDR3 sequence is 17 residues long. Trimming left V 8 bases short and J 0 bases short, with 22 bases between. The CDR3 is CASGEGIQGNMNTEAFF. DNA for the CDR3: TGTGCCAGTGGCGAGGGTATACAGGGAAACATGAACACTGAAGCTTTCTTT.

The chain employs TRBV6-4 and TRBJ2-1; a possible D gene is TRBD1 (5 bases). CDR1 and CDR2 from the germline V gene are MRHNA and SNTAGT. This CDR3 is built from 15 residues. Trimming shortened V by 6 bases and J by 9 bases, and 21 bases separated the two germline ends. This CDR3 is CASRPTHGAGVEQFF. The CDR3 region has the DNA TGTGCCAGCAGGCCCACCCATGGGGCTGGGGTTGAGCAGTTCTTC.

The chain employs TRBV6-5 and TRBJ1-2, with D tentatively TRBD1 (5 bases). Between the trimmed V and J ends, which lost 3 bases and 0 bases, there was a span of 11 bases. This CDR3 has 15 residues. In germline, CDR1 is MNHEY, CDR2 SVGAGI. The CDR3 bases are TGTGCCAGCAGTTATCAGGGACTAGCTAACTATGGCTACACCTTC. Its translation is CASSYQGLANYGYTF.

The chain combines TRBV5-1 with TRBJ2-2; tentatively, D is TRBD1 (5 bases). Trimming removed 6 bases from V and 5 bases from J, with 17 bases in between. CDR1 and CDR2 (germline): SGHRS, YFSETQ. The CDR3 consists of 15 residues. In DNA form, the CDR3 reads TGCGCCAGCACCTCCCAGGGTTCAAGAACCGGGGAGCTGTTTTTT. As protein: CASTSQGSRTGELFF.

The chain links TRBV18 to TRBJ1-1, with unresolved D. Germline CDR1 is KGHSH and CDR2 is LQKENI. Trimming shortened V by 3 bases and J by 4 bases, and 6 bases separated the two germline ends. The CDR3 loop spans 12 amino acids. CDR3 residues: CASSPSVTEAFF. Here the CDR3 DNA reads TGTGCCAGCTCACCCTCTGTCACTGAAGCTTTCTTT.

The chain recombines TRBV7-2 with TRBJ2-1, with 8 positions matching TRBD2. This CDR3 region has 16 residues. Germline lookup yields CDR1 SGHTA and CDR2 FQGNSA. With V trimmed by 1 base and J by 5 bases, 7 bases remained unmatched. The CDR3 is CASSLVPSGSNNEQFF. In DNA form, the CDR3 reads TGTGCCAGCAGCTTAGTCCCCAGCGGGAGCAACAATGAGCAGTTCTTC.

V usage is TRBV29-1 and J usage is TRBJ2-5; D call uncertain. The germline gives CDR1 SQVTM, CDR2 ANQGSEA. CDR3 length equals 11 residues. V lost 4 bases and J 2 bases, leaving 5 bases between the germline ends. The CDR3 nucleotides are TGCAGCGTTGCCAGACAAGAGACCCAGTACTTC. Translation gives CSVARQETQYF.

A single count supports this clone. The gene calls are TRBV7-9 and TRBJ1-5; possibly TRBD1 for D (6 bases). The V gene lost 3 bases and the J gene lost 4 bases, with 7 bases spanning the gap. This CDR3 spans 13 amino acids. Germline V gene sequence: CDR1 SEHNR, CDR2 FQNEAQ (reference sequence). The CDR3 is CASSLRGNQPQHF. The DNA for the CDR3 is TGTGCCAGCAGCTTGAGGGGGAATCAGCCCCAGCATTTT.

In its sample, this clone was seen once. The J gene is TRBJ1-1, the V gene TRBV5-1; 9 bases agree with TRBD1. V shed 3 bases, J shed 5 bases, and the junction held 11 bases outside the gene matches. CDR3 size: 16 residues. In germline, CDR1 is SGHRS, CDR2 YFSETQ. Here the CDR3 DNA reads TGCGCCAGCAGCTCACAGGGGGCTTCTCTTTCAACTGAAGCTTTCTTT. Its translation is CASSSQGASLSTEAFF.

This clone was observed a few times. The rearrangement links TRBV5-1 to TRBJ2-1; the match to TRBD1 covers 7 bases. There are 15 residues in the CDR3. The V gene's germline CDR1 is SGHRS and CDR2 YFSETQ. V dropped 3 bases and J dropped 8; count of bases not matched to a gene: 11. The CDR3 is CASSSGTAYLHEQFF. In nucleotides, the CDR3 is TGCGCCAGCAGCTCCGGGACAGCGTACTTACATGAGCAGTTCTTC.

The rearrangement links TRBV27 to TRBJ2-7; 7 nucleotides line up with TRBD1. The V and J ends lost 2 bases and 2 bases, in that order; junction bases with no gene match: 12. The CDR3 totals 17 residues. CDR1 and CDR2 (germline): MNHEY, SMNVEV (reference sequence). CDR3 in amino acids: CASSLRQGYYQTYEQYF. The CDR3 coding sequence is TGTGCCAGCAGTTTACGACAGGGTTACTACCAAACCTACGAGCAGTACTTC.

V and J are TRBV9 and TRBJ1-2; no clear D gene. V was cut by 0 bases and J by 6 bases, with 15 bases left in between. CDR1 and CDR2 (germline): SGDLS, YYNGEE. The CDR3 length is 15 residues. The CDR3 DNA reads TGTGCCAGCAGCGTAGCCCCTGCAGCGGAGCATGGCTACACCTTC. Protein sequence: CASSVAPAAEHGYTF.

The rearrangement uses TRBV6-1 and TRBJ1-2, with a tentative D call TRBD1 (5 bases). The V end lost 6 bases, the J end lost 6 bases, and 20 bases lay between the germline ends. The CDR3 loop spans 15 amino acids. The germline V gene has CDR1 MNHNS and CDR2 SASEGT. CDR3 nucleotide sequence: TGTGCCAGCAGGGTAGGCCGGGGCGTACCGGATGGCTACACCTTC. It specifies CASRVGRGVPDGYTF.

V usage is TRBV6-5 and J usage is TRBJ1-2; 7 positions match TRBD1. In germline, CDR1 is MNHEY, CDR2 SVGAGI. Losses at the gene ends were 2 bases for V and 0 bases for J; bases not matched to a gene: 6. CDR3 length equals 16 residues. CDR3 protein: CASSYGGTESNYGYTF. The CDR3 DNA reads as TGTGCCAGCAGTTACGGAGGGACAGAATCTAACTATGGCTACACCTTC.

This chain joins TRBV13 and TRBJ2-2; 9 bases line up with TRBD1. Losses at the gene ends were 0 bases for V and 3 bases for J; bases not matched to a gene: 5. There are 17 residues in the CDR3. The germline gives CDR1 PRHDT, CDR2 FYEKMQ (reference sequence). The DNA of the CDR3 is TGTGCCAGCAGCTTAGGCTACAGGGGGCGGGACACCGGGGAGCTGTTTTTT. Protein product: CASSLGYRGRDTGELFF.

This clone was detected once. Other DNA sequences in this sample translate to the same CDR3. V and J are TRBV27 and TRBJ1-5; D is unresolved. The V gene's germline CDR1 is MNHEY and CDR2 SMNVEV (reference sequence). Trimming pared 2 bases from V and 3 bases from J, leaving 8 bases between. The CDR3 runs to 14 residues. This CDR3 is CASSLQSFNQPQHF. The CDR3 DNA sequence: TGTGCCAGCAGTTTACAGAGTTTCAATCAGCCCCAGCATTTT.

V and J are TRBV19 and TRBJ1-2; D remains unclear. The germline gives CDR1 LNHDA, CDR2 SQIVND (reference sequence). The CDR3 length is 17 residues. The V gene lost 7 bases and the J gene lost 3 bases, with 24 bases spanning the gap. CDR3 sequence (DNA): TGTGCCAGTAACGCCGGGATCGGAAGCTCTGTTTACTATGGCTACACCTTC. It encodes CASNAGIGSSVYYGYTF.

The rearrangement joins TRBV7-9 to TRBJ1-6, with D possibly being TRBD1 (5 bases). This CDR3 has 14 amino acids. V was clipped by 1 base and J by 8 bases, with 9 bases between them. Germline V gene sequence: CDR1 SEHNR, CDR2 FQNEAQ (reference sequence). The CDR3 spells CASSLGEGYSPLHF. DNA of the CDR3: TGTGCCAGCAGCTTAGGGGAGGGGTATTCACCCCTCCACTTT.

The chain joins TRBV5-6 to TRBJ2-5, with 7 nucleotides matching TRBD2. J was trimmed by 5 bases and V by 2 bases; bases with no gene match: 9. The CDR3 runs to 15 residues. CDR1 is SGHDT and CDR2 is YYEEEE in the germline V gene. The CDR3 loop reads CASSFAWAAGETQYF. The DNA for the CDR3 is TGTGCCAGCAGCTTCGCGTGGGCAGCGGGGGAGACCCAGTACTTC.

The rearrangement links TRBV5-1 to TRBJ1-5; D gene uncertain. V dropped 2 bases and J dropped 6 bases, with 12 bases sitting between them. The germline V gene has CDR1 SGHRS and CDR2 YFSETQ. The CDR3 is 14 residues long. The CDR3, as DNA: TGCGCCAGCAGCTTTCGGGGTCGCGGTCAGCCCCAGCATTTT. Amino acid sequence: CASSFRGRGQPQHF.

The gene calls are TRBV11-3 and TRBJ2-7; tentative D call: TRBD2 (6 bases). The CDR3 spans 13 residues. Germline V gene sequence: CDR1 SGHNT, CDR2 YENEEA. The germline V and J ends were trimmed by 4 bases and 5 bases, with 12 bases remaining between them. CDR3 loop: CASSSSTSNEQYF. The CDR3 nucleotides read TGTGCCAGCAGCTCCTCCACTAGCAACGAGCAGTACTTC.

V and J are TRBV7-8 and TRBJ2-7; 10 bases align to TRBD2. The CDR3 sequence is 16 residues long. Germline assignment: CDR1 SGHVS and CDR2 FQNEAQ. V dropped 0 bases and J dropped 5; count of bases not matched to a gene: 7. The CDR3 protein is CASSLALAGEKNEQYF. For the CDR3, the DNA is TGTGCCAGCAGCTTAGCTCTAGCGGGAGAAAAAAACGAGCAGTACTTC.

The chain recombines TRBV28 with TRBJ1-4, with a weak D call TRBD1 (5 bases). Germline V gene data show CDR1 as MDHEN and CDR2 as SYDVKM. Trimming stripped 6 bases from V and 8 bases from J, with 16 bases between. The CDR3 consists of 14 residues. The CDR3 loop is CASSLFQGGEKLFF. The CDR3 DNA follows: TGTGCCAGCAGCCTTTTTCAGGGAGGGGAAAAACTGTTTTTT.

The chain carries TRBV6-1 and TRBJ1-4; no firm D call. The CDR3 has 13 amino acids. CDR1 MNHNS and CDR2 SASEGT come from the germline V gene. V shed 8 bases and J shed 7 bases, with 14 bases lying between them. CDR3 sequence: CASRRVGGEKLFF. The DNA for the CDR3 is TGTGCCAGCCGGCGGGTTGGAGGTGAAAAACTGTTTTTT.

The V call is TRBV5-6, the J call TRBJ2-3; possible D gene TRBD1, 5 bases. The CDR3 extends over 14 amino acids. Trimming removed 3 bases at V and 0 bases at J, with 8 bases between. Per the germline V gene, CDR1 is SGHDT and CDR2 is YYEEEE. The CDR3 nucleotides read TGTGCCAGCAGCTGGGGCCCTAGCACAGATACGCAGTATTTT. This encodes CASSWGPSTDTQYF. The whole variable domain, remainder taken from reference TRBV5-6 and TRBJ2-3, is DAGVTQSPTHLIKTRGQQVTLRCSPKSGHDTVSWYQQALGQGPQFIFQYYEEEERQRGNFPDRFSGHQFPNYSSELNVNALLLGDSALYLCASSWGPSTDTQYFGPGTRLTVL.

The gene calls are TRBV7-2 and TRBJ1-4, with TRBD1 as a possible D gene (6 bases). Germline CDR1 reads SGHTA; CDR2 reads FQGNSA. Deletions cut 5 bases from V and 0 bases from J, with 19 bases between. CDR3 length equals 18 residues. The CDR3 DNA sequence: TGTGCCAGCAGCCGACGAGGGGGACTGGGGGCAACTAATGAAAAACTGTTTTTT. Amino acids: CASSRRGGLGATNEKLFF.

This clone has just one count. This CDR3 reads CAVSTQGANEAFF. The CDR3 DNA reads TGCGCCGTTTCGACGCAGGGGGCAAACGAAGCTTTCTTT. V usage is TRBV10-2 and J usage is TRBJ1-1; TRBD1 matches 8 bases. The germline V gene encodes CDR1 WSHSY and CDR2 SAAADI. The CDR3 contains 13 residues. V was pared by 11 bases and J by 8 bases, with 13 bases of the junction left unmatched.

J is TRBJ2-7 and V is TRBV5-6, with D possibly called TRBD1 or TRBD2 (5 bases each). CDR1 and CDR2 (germline): SGHDT, YYEEEE. This CDR3 is built from 15 residues. The germline V and J ends were trimmed by 3 bases and 0 bases, with 13 bases remaining between them. The CDR3 DNA reads TGTGCCAGCAGCTCCGGGACCAAAAGCTCCTACGAGCAGTACTTC. This gives the protein CASSSGTKSSYEQYF.

This chain uses TRBV2 with TRBJ1-1; 7 nucleotides align to TRBD1. The CDR3 loop spans 15 amino acids. V was clipped by 3 bases and J by 6 bases; unmatched bases: 10. Germline V gene lookup returns CDR1 SNHLY and CDR2 FYNNEI. The CDR3 here is CASSDMTGKRAEAFF. DNA of the CDR3: TGTGCCAGCAGTGACATGACAGGGAAACGCGCTGAAGCTTTCTTT.

The chain carries TRBV5-1 and TRBJ2-5; tentatively, D is TRBD1 (6 bases). The CDR3 covers 15 residues. Germline CDR1 is SGHRS and CDR2 is YFSETQ. The ends were cut back, 5 bases at V and 1 base at J, with 15 bases in the middle. The CDR3 region is CASRTLGQAQETQYF. The CDR3 bases are TGCGCCAGCAGAACGTTGGGACAAGCCCAAGAGACCCAGTACTTC. Filled out from reference TRBV5-1 and TRBJ2-5, the complete variable domain reads KAGVTQTPRYLIKTRGQQVTLSCSPISGHRSVSWYQQTPGQGLQFLFEYFSETQRNKGNFPGRFSGRQFSNSRSEMNVSTLELGDSALYLCASRTLGQAQETQYFGPGTRLLVL.

The chain recombines TRBV6-1 with TRBJ2-7; 7 nucleotides align to TRBD1. The V segment lost 3 bases and the J segment 3 bases; nucleotides outside the gene matches: 2. Per germline, CDR1 MNHNS and CDR2 SASEGT. CDR3 length: 13 residues. CDR3 protein: CASSEGQHYEQYF. In nucleotides, the CDR3 is TGTGCCAGCAGTGAGGGACAGCACTACGAGCAGTACTTC.